These 28 T cell receptor beta chains originate from one sample sequenced in a study of shared clonotypes between healthy human individuals (dated by TCRdb to the early 2020s). The library was generated by the immunoSEQ multiplex PCR assay. TCRdb took this table from immuneACCESS and kept in-frame rearrangements with V and J called. Such tables lack part of the clones; where checked against another copy, unresolved V genes explain under half of the gap, and the rest is unexplained. The sample profile shows more than 850,000 clones; around 78% of them were found once. Jointly, the top ten make up about 0.52% of the sample. Material for sequencing was memory CD4+ T cells from PBMCs. Explained via the paper, the cell subset or site label denotes: CD45RA-negative fraction. These receptors were obtained from a man between 18 and 35 years old in good health. Some clones in this sample may be carry-over from other donors' samples.

The J gene is TRBJ2-7, the V gene TRBV7-9, with D perhaps given as TRBD1 or TRBD2 (6 bases each). The CDR3 has 13 amino acids. Germline assignment: CDR1 SEHNR and CDR2 FQNEAQ (reference sequence). V was trimmed by 11 bases and J by 7 bases, leaving 21 bases between them. CDR3 sequence reads: CAGGNTGFQEQYF. CDR3 DNA: TGTGCCGGAGGGAATACAGGGTTCCAGGAGCAGTACTTC.

The chain employs TRBV5-1 and TRBJ1-4; TRBD1 is a possible D gene (5 bases). V lost 6 bases and J lost 2, with 11 bases in between. CDR1 and CDR2 (germline): SGHRS, YFSETQ. The length of the CDR3 is 14 residues. The CDR3, as DNA: TGCGCCAGCAAACCAGGGTTTACTAATGAAAAACTGTTTTTT. It encodes CASKPGFTNEKLFF.

This chain links TRBV5-4 with TRBJ2-7; D not certain. With 4 bases removed from V and 3 bases from J, the gap between germline ends came to 14 bases. The CDR3 covers 14 residues. Germline V gene lookup returns CDR1 SGHNT and CDR2 YYREEE (reference sequence). The CDR3 is CASSPGSPVYEQYF. The CDR3 DNA follows: TGTGCCAGCAGCCCCGGGTCCCCAGTCTACGAGCAGTACTTC.

The genes are TRBV2 and TRBJ1-4; no clear D gene. Trimming stripped 6 bases from V and 8 bases from J, with 10 bases between. Germline V gene data show CDR1 as SNHLY and CDR2 as FYNNEI. There are 12 residues in the CDR3. The DNA of the CDR3 is TGTGCCAGCAGCGTCATCCGGGAAAAACTGTTTTTT. Its translation: CASSVIREKLFF.

V and J are TRBV5-1 and TRBJ2-7; 8 bases line up with TRBD1. Germline CDR1 reads SGHRS; CDR2 reads YFSETQ. The CDR3 length is 14 residues. The trim removed 4 bases at V and 4 bases at J, leaving 7 bases unmatched. The CDR3 DNA is TGCGCCAGCAGCCGACAGGGGATTGTGTACGAGCAGTACTTC. It codes for CASSRQGIVYEQYF.

The chain uses TRBV9 and TRBJ1-1, with D tentatively TRBD1 (5 bases). CDR1 is SGDLS, CDR2 YYNGEE, per germline. Trimming shortened V by 0 bases and J by 10 bases, and 16 bases separated the two germline ends. The CDR3 is made up of 14 amino acids. The CDR3 DNA sequence: TGTGCCAGCAGCGTAGAGAGCGACAGTCACGCAGCTTTCTTT. It translates to CASSVESDSHAAFF.

This clone was seen a few times. Other DNA sequences in this sample translate to the same CDR3. The V and J genes are TRBV5-4 and TRBJ1-2; possible D gene TRBD1, 6 bases. The CDR3 loop spans 13 amino acids. CDR1 is SGHNT and CDR2 is YYREEE in the germline V gene (reference sequence). V dropped 4 bases and J dropped 6 bases, with 13 bases sitting between them. CDR3 nucleotide sequence: TGTGCCAGCAGCCCGGACAGAGACGATGGCTACACCTTC. Translating gives CASSPDRDDGYTF.

Turning to this clone: Other nucleotide sequences from this sample produce the same CDR3. The chain joins TRBV18 to TRBJ1-1, with D perhaps TRBD1 (5 bases). Germline CDR1 is KGHSH and CDR2 is LQKENI. The CDR3 is 13 residues long. Trimming left V 4 bases short and J 2 bases short, with 8 bases between. This CDR3 reads CASSQQANTEAFF. The DNA of the CDR3 is TGTGCCAGCTCACAACAGGCTAACACTGAAGCTTTCTTT.

The J gene is TRBJ2-7, the V gene TRBV6-6; 7 positions agree with TRBD2. Germline loops: CDR1 MNHNY, CDR2 SVGAGI (reference sequence). With 5 bases clipped from V and 1 base from J, the junction kept 8 bases outside the gene matches. CDR3 length equals 15 residues. CDR3 protein: CASSDPGGSSYEQYF. The CDR3 DNA reads as TGTGCCAGCAGTGACCCTGGCGGGAGTTCCTACGAGCAGTACTTC.

The genes are TRBV19 and TRBJ2-5; D remains ambiguous. Trimming took off 8 bases at V and 5 bases at J, with 15 bases between the two ends. The CDR3 contains 13 residues. CDR1 is LNHDA, CDR2 SQIVND, per germline (reference sequence). CDR3 loop: CASAAREAETQYF. The DNA of the CDR3 is TGTGCCAGTGCAGCACGCGAAGCGGAGACCCAGTACTTC.

This rearrangement joins TRBV5-5 to TRBJ1-4, with 7 nucleotides matching TRBD1. Germline CDR1 SGHKS, CDR2 YYEKEE (reference sequence). CDR3 length equals 16 residues. V shed 3 bases, J shed 3 bases, and the junction held 8 bases outside the gene matches. The CDR3 here is CASSSGQSSPNEKLFF. DNA of the CDR3: TGTGCCAGCAGCTCGGGACAGTCTTCTCCTAATGAAAAACTGTTTTTT.

The chain links TRBV2 to TRBJ1-5, with D possibly being TRBD1 (5 bases). Germline CDR1 and CDR2: SNHLY and FYNNEI. V lost 8 bases, J lost 4 bases, and 15 bases lay in between. The CDR3 runs 14 residues. CDR3 amino acids: CASGQGIDNQPQHF. The DNA for the CDR3 is TGTGCCAGCGGTCAGGGAATCGATAATCAGCCCCAGCATTTT. The entire variable domain, with the rest obtained from reference TRBV2 and TRBJ1-5, is as follows: EPEVTQTPSHQVTQMGQEVILRCVPISNHLYFYWYRQILGQKVEFLVSFYNNEISEKSEIFDDQFSVERPDGSNFTLKIRSTKLEDSAMYFCASGQGIDNQPQHFGDGTRLSIL.

This clone was counted once. The chain couples TRBV27 to TRBJ2-2, with D possibly matching TRBD2 (6 bases). CDR1 and CDR2 (germline): MNHEY, SMNVEV (reference sequence). The V end lost 6 bases, the J end lost 6 bases, and 17 bases lay between the germline ends. The CDR3 runs to 15 residues. CDR3 in amino acids: CASSWGGRDPGELFF. CDR3 bases: TGTGCCAGCAGCTGGGGAGGACGCGATCCCGGGGAGCTGTTTTTT.

This rearrangement joins TRBV10-2 to TRBJ2-5; 7 positions agree with TRBD1. V lost 6 bases, J lost 5 bases, and 9 bases stayed unmatched. Germline V gene data show CDR1 as WSHSY and CDR2 as SAAADI. The CDR3 is 14 amino acids. CDR3 in DNA: TGCGCCAGCAGCCGACTGACAGGGAGCGAGACCCAGTACTTC. It encodes CASSRLTGSETQYF.

CDR3 in DNA: TGTGCCAGCAGCCCCTGGGAGGGGGCCACAGATACGCAGTATTTT. Residues: CASSPWEGATDTQYF. V is TRBV27 and J is TRBJ2-3; tentatively, D is TRBD1 or TRBD2 (7 bases each). The CDR3 extends over 15 amino acids. Germline V CDR1 and CDR2: MNHEY, SMNVEV (reference sequence). Trimming removed 6 bases at V and 2 bases at J, with 15 bases between.

The chain couples TRBV5-6 to TRBJ2-3, with TRBD1 matching 8 bases. The CDR3 spans 15 residues. J was trimmed by 2 bases and V by 4 bases; bases with no gene match: 6. Per the germline V gene, CDR1 is SGHDT and CDR2 is YYEEEE. The CDR3 bases are TGTGCCAGCAGCCCCACAGGGGGAACCACAGATACGCAGTATTTT. Translating it yields CASSPTGGTTDTQYF.

The CDR3 coding sequence is TGTGCCAGCAGCCCATCGGGGAATAGGGCCAACGTCCTGACTTTC. Translated: CASSPSGNRANVLTF. The V and J genes are TRBV7-3 and TRBJ2-6; perhaps TRBD2 as D (5 bases). This CDR3 has 15 amino acids. Germline lookup yields CDR1 SGHTA and CDR2 FQGTGA. Trimming left V 5 bases short and J 5 bases short, with 13 bases between. The whole variable domain, filled in from reference TRBV7-3 and TRBJ2-6, reads GAGVSQTPSNKVTEKGKYVELRCDPISGHTALYWYRQSLGQGPEFLIYFQGTGAADDSGLPNDRFFAVRPEGSVSTLKIQRTERGDSAVYLCASSPSGNRANVLTFGAGSRLTVL.

The chain uses TRBV10-3 and TRBJ2-2; D is possibly TRBD2 (6 bases). Germline V gene sequence: CDR1 ENHRY, CDR2 SYGVKD. V was clipped by 6 bases and J by 5 bases, with 10 bases between them. This CDR3 is built from 13 residues. The CDR3 protein is CAIRPGGTGELFF. The DNA of the CDR3 is TGTGCCATCAGACCCGGGGGAACCGGGGAGCTGTTTTTT.

The gene calls are TRBV5-4 and TRBJ1-2, with a tentative D call TRBD1 (5 bases). The V end lost 0 bases, the J end lost 2 bases, and 11 bases lay between the germline ends. Germline CDR1 is SGHNT and CDR2 is YYREEE (reference sequence). CDR3 length: 15 amino acids. The CDR3 here is CASSLDVTVNYGYTF. DNA of the CDR3: TGTGCCAGCAGCTTGGACGTGACAGTCAACTATGGCTACACCTTC.

CDR3: CASSPKARGSGPKDIQYF. CDR3 DNA: TGCGCCAGCAGCCCAAAGGCTCGGGGATCGGGCCCTAAGGACATTCAGTACTTC. The V gene is TRBV4-3, the J gene TRBJ2-4; D is possibly TRBD2 (5 bases). The CDR3 covers 18 residues. Germline V gene lookup returns CDR1 LGHNA and CDR2 YSLEER. V was pared by 4 bases and J by 8 bases, with 27 bases between.

This clone was counted only a few times. The chain couples TRBV28 to TRBJ2-5; TRBD2 matches at 14 bases. The CDR3 consists of 15 residues. CDR1 and CDR2 from the germline V gene are MDHEN and SYDVKM. V lost 2 bases, J lost 7 bases, and 3 bases stayed unmatched. CDR3 nucleotides: TGTGCCAGCAGTTTAGGGACTAGCGGGAGCGGGACCCAGTACTTC. It encodes CASSLGTSGSGTQYF.

The sample holds a few counts of this clone. This chain connects TRBV7-2 to TRBJ2-5; 7 positions match TRBD2. CDR3 size: 15 residues. J lost 4 bases, V lost 3 bases, and 8 bases had no gene match. CDR1 and CDR2 from the germline V gene are SGHTA and FQGNSA. The CDR3 nucleotides are TGTGCCAGCAGCTTTCCCAAAGCGGGAACAGAGACCCAGTACTTC. Translated: CASSFPKAGTETQYF.

The chain joins TRBV19 to TRBJ1-5; possible D gene TRBD1, 5 bases. The V end was cut by 9 bases, the J end by 3 bases, with 24 bases between. The V gene's germline CDR1 is LNHDA and CDR2 SQIVND (reference sequence). The CDR3 contains 17 residues. CDR3 nucleotide sequence: TGTGCCAGCCTAGAAACTACGCGGGGACGGGACAATCAGCCCCAGCATTTT. It translates to CASLETTRGRDNQPQHF.

A few counts support this clone. This chain links TRBV29-1 with TRBJ1-1; D is uncertain. Trimming removed 6 bases at V and 6 bases at J, with 14 bases between. The CDR3 is made up of 12 amino acids. In germline, CDR1 is SQVTM, CDR2 ANQGSEA. The CDR3 spells CSVSKGGSEAFF. The CDR3 DNA follows: TGCAGCGTCTCAAAGGGAGGGTCTGAAGCTTTCTTT.

This clone was observed once. The rearrangement joins TRBV4-3 to TRBJ1-2; unclear D gene. The germline V gene encodes CDR1 LGHNA and CDR2 YSLEER. This CDR3 contains 15 residues. With 0 bases removed from V and 2 bases from J, the gap between germline ends came to 10 bases. The CDR3 bases are TGCGCCAGCAGCCAAGATAGGCAGCAGAACTATGGCTACACCTTC. This sequence encodes CASSQDRQQNYGYTF.

This clone was seen a handful of times. Written as DNA, the CDR3 is TGTGCCAGCAGTGAATGGGGGGCGGAAGCTTTCTTT. It encodes CASSEWGAEAFF. The chain couples TRBV25-1 to TRBJ1-1; weak D call: TRBD1 (6 bases). The CDR3 has 12 residues. V was trimmed by 1 base and J by 8 bases, leaving 8 bases between them. The germline CDR1 and CDR2 sequences are MGHDK and SYGVNS. Combining the CDR3 with reference TRBV25-1 and TRBJ1-1 gives the whole variable domain EADIYQTPRYLVIGTGKKITLECSQTMGHDKMYWYQQDPGMELHLIHYSYGVNSTEKGDLSSESTVSRIRTEHFPLTLESARPSHTSQYLCASSEWGAEAFFGQGTRLTVV.

About this clone: Additional DNA sequences in this sample encode the identical CDR3. CDR3 sequence (DNA): TGCGCCAGCAGCTTGGGTGACATTTCCTACGAGCAGTACTTC. This gives the protein CASSLGDISYEQYF. This sequence joins TRBV5-1 and TRBJ2-7; D gene ambiguous. This CDR3 spans 14 amino acids. Germline CDR1 reads SGHRS; CDR2 reads YFSETQ. V was clipped by 0 bases and J by 1 base, with 8 bases between them.

The chain recombines TRBV5-6 with TRBJ2-7; D may be TRBD2 (5 bases). The CDR3 consists of 15 residues. Between the trimmed V and J ends, which lost 0 bases and 1 base, there was a span of 11 bases. Germline CDR1 reads SGHDT; CDR2 reads YYEEEE. CDR3 region: CASSLGARGSYEQYF. The CDR3 DNA is TGTGCCAGCAGCTTGGGCGCCCGAGGGTCCTACGAGCAGTACTTC.